A single sample is the source of the 13 T cell receptor beta chains below, sequenced in a study of regulatory T cells in long-lasting Graves disease (dated by TCRdb to the early 2020s). The time point label for this specimen denotes: newly diagnosed GD, antithyroid drugs for less than 3 months. For both TCR sequencing and RNA sequencing, RNA was extracted from PBMCs using TRIzol. The method was multiplex PCR. This sample was sequenced with an Illumina HiSeq 4000. To build TCR beta libraries, CDR3 regions were amplified by Arm-PCR using iRepertoire HTBI primers. TCRdb cleaned the public reads at Q25 with fastp, built clones with MiXCR and kept in-frame beta chains. Identical CDR3 proteins give one entry, which carries the most common genes and DNA. This sample is represented by 300,000 to 450,000 distinct CDR3 sequences; around 15% of them were singletons. The ten top clones hold about 20% of the sample.

Sequenced here: peripheral blood mononuclear cells (PBMCs), sampled at new diagnosis, from a patient treated with antithyroid drugs. Receptor source: a female donor with Graves disease.

This clonotype was seen ten or more times. The CDR3 here is CASSDGLFTDTQYF. The CDR3 nucleotides read TGTGCCAGCAGTGACGGGCTATTCACAGATACGCAGTATTTT. The rearrangement links TRBV27 to TRBJ2-3; D remains unclear. The CDR3 spans 14 residues. Germline V CDR1 and CDR2: MNHEY, SMNVEV (reference sequence). The germline V and J ends were trimmed by 5 bases and 2 bases, with 11 bases remaining between them.

This clonotype was recorded many times. The V gene is TRBV18, the J gene TRBJ2-3, with TRBD2 matching 8 bases. Trimming cost V 3 bases and J 2 bases; bases outside gene matches: 4. This CDR3 has 15 amino acids. Germline CDR1 is KGHSH and CDR2 is LQKENI. CDR3 loop: CASSPAAGVTDTQYF. CDR3 in DNA: TGTGCCAGCTCACCCGCAGCGGGGGTCACAGATACGCAGTATTTT. Drawing the rest from reference TRBV18 and TRBJ2-3, the complete variable domain is NAGVMQNPRHLVRRRGQEARLRCSPMKGHSHVYWYRQLPEEGLKFMVYLQKENIIDESGMPKERFSAEFPKEGPSILRIQQVVRGDSAAYFCASSPAAGVTDTQYFGPGTRLTVL.

This clonotype was seen only a few times. V and J are TRBV20-1 and TRBJ1-2; TRBD1 agrees at 7 bases. The V and J ends lost 1 base and 4 bases, in that order; junction bases with no gene match: 6. The CDR3 sequence is 14 residues long. From germline, CDR1 is DFQATT and CDR2 SNEGSKA (reference sequence). The CDR3 DNA is TGCAGTGCTAGAGCTCCGGGACAGACCTATGGCTACACCTTC. It is translated as CSARAPGQTYGYTF.

This clonotype showed up many times. This chain links TRBV10-3 with TRBJ1-5; no clear D gene. The germline V gene has CDR1 ENHRY and CDR2 SYGVKD. The CDR3 has 13 residues. The V end lost 10 bases, the J end lost 0 bases, and 10 bases lay between the germline ends. CDR3 protein: CATRSDSNQPQHF. DNA for the CDR3: TGTGCCACCCGCTCGGATAGCAATCAGCCCCAGCATTTT.

The chain employs TRBV27 and TRBJ1-5; D is ambiguous. The CDR3 sequence is 13 residues long. Germline V gives CDR1 MNHEY, CDR2 SMNVEV (reference sequence). V lost 2 bases to trimming and J lost 7 bases, with 9 bases between them. This chain's CDR3 is CASSLRETQPQHF. As DNA, the CDR3 is TGTGCCAGCAGTTTAAGGGAGACCCAGCCCCAGCATTTT.

This chain uses TRBV7-3 with TRBJ2-2; TRBD2 aligns across 8 bases. CDR1 SGHTA and CDR2 FQGTGA come from the germline V gene. CDR3 length: 18 amino acids. The trim removed 4 bases at V and 5 bases at J, leaving 15 bases unmatched. CDR3 amino acids: CASSSLPLGLVRTGELFF. The CDR3 bases are TGTGCCAGCAGCTCCCTCCCATTGGGACTAGTCAGAACCGGGGAGCTGTTTTTT. The entire variable domain, with the rest obtained from reference TRBV7-3 and TRBJ2-2, is as follows: GAGVSQTPSNKVTEKGKYVELRCDPISGHTALYWYRQSLGQGPEFLIYFQGTGAADDSGLPNDRFFAVRPEGSVSTLKIQRTERGDSAVYLCASSSLPLGLVRTGELFFGEGSRLTVL.

This clonotype was seen more than once but under ten times. This rearrangement joins TRBV5-1 to TRBJ1-6, with 8 nucleotides matching TRBD1. The CDR3 is made up of 14 amino acids. Germline V gene lookup returns CDR1 SGHRS and CDR2 YFSETQ. Trimming at V came to 6 bases and at J to 10 bases, leaving 9 bases not matched to a gene. This chain's CDR3 is CASMEGQANSPLHF. The CDR3 DNA sequence: TGCGCCAGCATGGAGGGACAGGCCAACTCACCCCTCCACTTT.

This clonotype was detected many times. The V call is TRBV5-1, the J call TRBJ2-4; the D gene could be TRBD1 or TRBD2 (5 bases each). Deletions cut 10 bases from V and 8 bases from J, with 13 bases between. The CDR3 consists of 11 residues. The germline V gene encodes CDR1 SGHRS and CDR2 YFSETQ. This CDR3 reads CALAGRDIQYF. In nucleotides, the CDR3 is TGCGCCCTCGCGGGCAGGGACATTCAGTACTTC.

About this clonotype: With a much larger clone just one base away, this may be a read error. The chain is built from TRBV6-1 and TRBJ1-3; weak D call: TRBD1 (5 bases). CDR3 size: 15 residues. The germline V gene encodes CDR1 MNHNS and CDR2 SASEGT. As DNA, the CDR3 is TGTGCCAGCCGCTCGGACACCTCGGCTGGAAGCACCATATATTTT. It codes for CASRSDTSAGSTIYF.

A word on this clonotype: A much bigger clone sits one base away, suggesting this may be a read error. In this CDR3 the conserved last residue, phenylalanine or tryptophan, is missing, so a read error is likely. The chain joins TRBV29-1 to TRBJ1-1, with TRBD1 matching over 8 bases. There are 14 residues in the CDR3. V trimming: 6 bases; J trimming: 8 bases; junction bases outside the gene matches: 14. Germline V lookup: CDR1 SQVTM, CDR2 ANQGSEA. CDR3 bases: TGCAGCGTGGAACCTTTTCAGGGGGCACAGGAAGCTTTCTCT. Amino acids: CSVEPFQGAQEAFS.

The chain is built from TRBV20-1 and TRBJ2-2; TRBD1 matches at 8 bases. J lost 5 bases, V lost 1 base, and 3 bases had no gene match. Germline V gene lookup returns CDR1 DFQATT and CDR2 SNEGSKA (reference sequence). The CDR3 is 14 residues long. The CDR3 loop is CSARGRGRTGELFF. The CDR3 coding sequence is TGCAGTGCTAGAGGCAGGGGGCGTACCGGGGAGCTGTTTTTT.

This clonotype appeared many times. This chain connects TRBV11-2 to TRBJ2-7, with unresolved D. The V end was cut by 2 bases, the J end by 1 base, with 12 bases between. The V gene's germline CDR1 is SGHAT and CDR2 FQNNGV. The CDR3 covers 15 residues. CDR3 sequence: CASSLSDGLSYEQYF. The CDR3, as DNA: TGTGCCAGCAGCTTAAGCGACGGCCTATCCTACGAGCAGTACTTC.

This clonotype came up many times. The chain is built from TRBV3-1 and TRBJ1-3, with D uncertain. Trimming pared 2 bases from V and 4 bases from J, leaving 6 bases between. CDR1 is LGHDT, CDR2 YNNKEL, per germline (reference sequence). The CDR3 has 13 amino acids. The CDR3 DNA reads as TGTGCCAGCAGCCAATGGCAGGGAAACACCATATATTTT. Its protein is CASSQWQGNTIYF.